The 12 T cell receptor beta chains given below trace back to one sample, sequenced in a study of blood T cell repertoires in COVID-19. The method was immunoSEQ multiplex PCR; TCRdb's version includes in-frame clones alone and lacks a portion of them. The sample yields approximately 67,000 clones, about 83% seen once. Material: peripheral blood. These receptors all come from a woman aged 80 or over with acute or convalescent COVID-19.

The rearrangement links TRBV6-4 to TRBJ2-3, with 10 nucleotides matching TRBD2. V was clipped by 8 bases and J by 4 bases; unmatched bases: 9. The CDR3 covers 15 residues. From germline, CDR1 is MRHNA and CDR2 SNTAGT. CDR3 bases: TGTGCCAGCTCCATAACTAGCGGGGTAGCAGATACGCAGTATTTT. It codes for CASSITSGVADTQYF.

This clone has just one count. The rearrangement joins TRBV19 to TRBJ1-2; D perhaps matches TRBD1 (5 bases). The CDR3 runs 13 residues. V was pared by 3 bases and J by 4 bases, with 9 bases between. Germline CDR1 reads LNHDA; CDR2 reads SQIVND (reference sequence). The CDR3 protein is CASSIIDSYGYTF. CDR3 bases: TGTGCCAGTAGTATCATCGACAGCTATGGCTACACCTTC.

This clone was detected once. The chain joins TRBV6-5 to TRBJ2-2; D is perhaps TRBD2 (5 bases). Trimming cost V 6 bases and J 4 bases, with 15 bases left between them. CDR3 length: 15 residues. Germline V gene data show CDR1 as MNHEY and CDR2 as SVGAGI. Written as DNA, the CDR3 is TGTGCCAGCAGCGAGGGTAGCAGGATCACCGGGGAGCTGTTTTTT. Protein: CASSEGSRITGELFF.

The V gene is TRBV5-6, the J gene TRBJ2-1; 7 bases agree with TRBD1. The CDR3 is 13 amino acids. CDR1 is SGHDT and CDR2 is YYEEEE in the germline V gene. The V gene end was trimmed by 4 bases and the J gene end by 6 bases; junction bases not matched to a gene: 4. The CDR3 loop reads CASSDWTGNEQFF. In nucleotides, the CDR3 is TGTGCCAGCAGCGATTGGACAGGCAATGAGCAGTTCTTC. The complete variable domain, with remaining parts taken from reference TRBV5-6 and TRBJ2-1, reads DAGVTQSPTHLIKTRGQQVTLRCSPKSGHDTVSWYQQALGQGPQFIFQYYEEEERQRGNFPDRFSGHQFPNYSSELNVNALLLGDSALYLCASSDWTGNEQFFGPGTRLTVL.

V usage is TRBV28 and J usage is TRBJ1-5; TRBD1 agrees at 8 bases. The CDR3 totals 14 residues. In germline, CDR1 is MDHEN, CDR2 SYDVKM. Losses at the gene ends were 2 bases for V and 4 bases for J; bases not matched to a gene: 1. The CDR3 coding sequence is TGTGCCAGCAGTTTAAACAGGGGGAATCAGCCCCAGCATTTT. Its translation: CASSLNRGNQPQHF.

This chain uses TRBV19 with TRBJ1-2; D uncertain. Germline V gene lookup returns CDR1 LNHDA and CDR2 SQIVND (reference sequence). Trimming stripped 6 bases from V and 6 bases from J, with 17 bases between. This CDR3 has 14 residues. The CDR3 loop is CASRLDNRDNGYTF. The CDR3 region has the DNA TGTGCCAGTAGGCTTGACAACCGAGACAATGGCTACACCTTC.

This chain connects TRBV6-2 or TRBV6-3 to TRBJ1-1; D remains unclear. Germline V CDR1 and CDR2: MNHEY, SVGEGT. Deletions cut 0 bases from V and 5 bases from J, with 16 bases between. The CDR3 runs 16 residues. The CDR3 region has the DNA TGTGCCAGCAGTTACTCGAGCCCCCCACTAGGGACTGAAGCTTTCTTT. Translated: CASSYSSPPLGTEAFF.

The V and J genes are TRBV5-1 and TRBJ1-4, with 7 nucleotides matching TRBD1. The germline gives CDR1 SGHRS, CDR2 YFSETQ. The CDR3 spans 15 residues. V lost 4 bases and J lost 5; bases outside the gene matches: 8. The DNA of the CDR3 is TGCGCCAGCAGCGATATACAGGGGTCAAATGAAAAACTGTTTTTT. Translated, it gives CASSDIQGSNEKLFF.

The CDR3 loop is CASSLGSGRDQETQYF. Written as DNA, the CDR3 is TGTGCCAGCAGCTTAGGTTCAGGGAGGGACCAAGAGACCCAGTACTTC. The chain recombines TRBV11-2 with TRBJ2-5, with TRBD2 identical over 7 bases. This CDR3 has 16 residues. V lost 1 base to trimming and J lost 0 bases; unmatched junction nucleotides: 5. Germline-derived CDR1 and CDR2 are SGHAT and FQNNGV.

This chain joins TRBV19 and TRBJ2-7; 8 bases map to TRBD2. Germline loops: CDR1 LNHDA, CDR2 SQIVND (reference sequence). The CDR3 spans 15 residues. J lost 0 bases, V lost 4 bases, and 5 bases had no gene match. Written as DNA, the CDR3 is TGTGCCAGTAGTACCCAGCGGGGGTACTCCTACGAGCAGTACTTC. Encoded protein: CASSTQRGYSYEQYF.

This chain connects TRBV5-1 to TRBJ2-5, with TRBD1 matching 8 bases. Trimming cost V 0 bases and J 5 bases; bases outside gene matches: 6. There are 15 residues in the CDR3. Germline CDR1 and CDR2: SGHRS and YFSETQ. This chain's CDR3 is CASSLGTRGQETQYF. DNA of the CDR3: TGCGCCAGCAGCTTGGGGACCAGGGGGCAGGAGACCCAGTACTTC.

The chain uses TRBV14 and TRBJ2-7; D gene unclear. Germline CDR1 and CDR2: SGHDN and FVKESK. CDR3 length: 14 residues. Trimming removed 4 bases from V and 6 bases from J, with 16 bases in between. The CDR3 loop reads CASSPLRVSGEQYF. CDR3 bases: TGTGCCAGCAGCCCCCTCCGGGTATCGGGCGAGCAGTACTTC.